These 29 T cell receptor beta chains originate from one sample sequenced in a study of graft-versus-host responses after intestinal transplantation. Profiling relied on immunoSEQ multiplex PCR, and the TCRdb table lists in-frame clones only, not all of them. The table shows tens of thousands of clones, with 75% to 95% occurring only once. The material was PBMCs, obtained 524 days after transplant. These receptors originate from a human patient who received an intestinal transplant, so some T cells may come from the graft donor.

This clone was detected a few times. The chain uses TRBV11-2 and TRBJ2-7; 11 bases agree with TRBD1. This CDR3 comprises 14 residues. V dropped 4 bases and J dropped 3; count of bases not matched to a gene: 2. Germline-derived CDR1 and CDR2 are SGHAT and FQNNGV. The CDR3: CASSSGTGGYEQYF. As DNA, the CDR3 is TGTGCCAGCAGCTCCGGGACAGGGGGCTACGAGCAGTACTTC.

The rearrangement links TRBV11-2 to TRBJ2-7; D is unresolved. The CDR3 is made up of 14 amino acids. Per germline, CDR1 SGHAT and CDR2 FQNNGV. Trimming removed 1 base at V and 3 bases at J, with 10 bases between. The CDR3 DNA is TGTGCCAGCAGCTTAGGTGGGGAAAGCTACGAGCAGTACTTC. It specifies CASSLGGESYEQYF.

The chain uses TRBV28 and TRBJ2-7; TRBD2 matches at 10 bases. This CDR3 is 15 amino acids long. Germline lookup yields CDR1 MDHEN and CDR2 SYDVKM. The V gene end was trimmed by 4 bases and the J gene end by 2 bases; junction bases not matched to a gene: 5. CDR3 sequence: CASSSGLAVTYEQYF. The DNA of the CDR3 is TGTGCCAGCAGTTCTGGACTAGCGGTTACCTACGAGCAGTACTTC.

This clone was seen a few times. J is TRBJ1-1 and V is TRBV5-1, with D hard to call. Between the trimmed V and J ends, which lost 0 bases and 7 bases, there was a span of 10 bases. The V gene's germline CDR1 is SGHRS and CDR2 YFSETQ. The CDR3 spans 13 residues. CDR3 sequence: CASSLGAPGEAFF. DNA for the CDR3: TGCGCCAGCAGCTTGGGGGCGCCGGGTGAAGCTTTCTTT.

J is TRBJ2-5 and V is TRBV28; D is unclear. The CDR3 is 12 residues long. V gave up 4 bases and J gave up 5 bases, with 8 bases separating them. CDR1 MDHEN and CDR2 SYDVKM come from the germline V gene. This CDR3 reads CASSSGKETQYF. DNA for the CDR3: TGTGCCAGCAGTTCAGGCAAGGAGACCCAGTACTTC.

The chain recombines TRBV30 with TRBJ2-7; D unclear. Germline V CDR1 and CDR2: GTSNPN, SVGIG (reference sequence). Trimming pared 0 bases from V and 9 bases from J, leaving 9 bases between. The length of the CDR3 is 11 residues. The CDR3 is CAWSVKQMQYF. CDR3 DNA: TGTGCCTGGAGTGTAAAACAGATGCAGTACTTC.

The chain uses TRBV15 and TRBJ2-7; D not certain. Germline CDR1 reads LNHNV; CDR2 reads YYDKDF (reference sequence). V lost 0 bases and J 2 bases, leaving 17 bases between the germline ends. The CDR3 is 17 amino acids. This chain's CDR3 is CATSRDASPRIPYEQYF. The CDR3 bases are TGTGCCACCAGCAGAGATGCGAGCCCGAGAATACCCTACGAGCAGTACTTC.

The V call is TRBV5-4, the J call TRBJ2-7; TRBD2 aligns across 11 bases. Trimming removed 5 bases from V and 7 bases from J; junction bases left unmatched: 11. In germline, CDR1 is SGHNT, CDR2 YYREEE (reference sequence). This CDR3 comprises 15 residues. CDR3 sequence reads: CASRSGTSGIREQYF. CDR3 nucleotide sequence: TGTGCCAGCAGGAGCGGGACTAGCGGCATACGAGAGCAGTACTTC.

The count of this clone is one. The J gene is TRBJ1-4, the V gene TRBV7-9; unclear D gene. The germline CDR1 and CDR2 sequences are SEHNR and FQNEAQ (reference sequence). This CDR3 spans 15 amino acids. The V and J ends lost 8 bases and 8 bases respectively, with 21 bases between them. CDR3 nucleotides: TGTGCCAGCTCAAAGCCGTCTTACCTCGGGGAAAAACTGTTTTTT. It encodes CASSKPSYLGEKLFF.

CDR3 in DNA: TGTGCCAGTAGTATTGACAGGTACAATCAGCCCCAGCATTTT. Its translation: CASSIDRYNQPQHF. V usage is TRBV19 and J usage is TRBJ1-5; D might be TRBD1 (6 bases). There are 14 residues in the CDR3. CDR1 LNHDA and CDR2 SQIVND come from the germline V gene (reference sequence). Trimming left V 3 bases short and J 3 bases short, with 9 bases between.

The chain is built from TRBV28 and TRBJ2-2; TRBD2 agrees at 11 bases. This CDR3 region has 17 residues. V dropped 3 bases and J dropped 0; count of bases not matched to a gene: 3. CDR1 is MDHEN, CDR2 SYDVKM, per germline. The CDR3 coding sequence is TGTGCCAGCAGTTTCCTAGCGGGAGGCGCGAACACCGGGGAGCTGTTTTTT. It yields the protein CASSFLAGGANTGELFF. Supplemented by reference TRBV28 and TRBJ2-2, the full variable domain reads DVKVTQSSRYLVKRTGEKVFLECVQDMDHENMFWYRQDPGLGLRLIYFSYDVKMKEKGDIPEGYSVSREKKERFSLILESASTNQTSMYLCASSFLAGGANTGELFFGEGSRLTVL.

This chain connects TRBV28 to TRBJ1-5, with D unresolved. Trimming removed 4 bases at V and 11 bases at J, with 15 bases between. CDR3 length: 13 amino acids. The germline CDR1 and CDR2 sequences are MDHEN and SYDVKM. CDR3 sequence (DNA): TGTGCCAGCAGTTATAAGAGTTCCGGGTCCCAGCATTTT. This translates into CASSYKSSGSQHF.

The CDR3 is CASSGRTLPKPQHF. CDR3 bases: TGTGCCAGCAGTGGGAGGACACTGCCGAAGCCCCAGCATTTT. The V and J genes are TRBV6-1 and TRBJ1-5, with a tentative D call TRBD1 (5 bases). Trimming took 4 bases from V and 8 from J, leaving 15 bases between them. This CDR3 is built from 14 residues. CDR1 and CDR2 from the germline V gene are MNHNS and SASEGT.

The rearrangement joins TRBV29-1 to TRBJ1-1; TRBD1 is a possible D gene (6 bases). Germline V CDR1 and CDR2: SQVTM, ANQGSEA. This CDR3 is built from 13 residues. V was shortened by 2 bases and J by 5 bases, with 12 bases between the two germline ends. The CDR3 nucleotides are TGCAGCGTTGAACAAGGGGGGCGAACTGAAGCTTTCTTT. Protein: CSVEQGGRTEAFF.

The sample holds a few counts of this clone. This chain's CDR3 is CASSLAGTGVYGYTF. In nucleotides, the CDR3 is TGTGCCAGCAGCTTAGCCGGGACAGGGGTCTATGGCTACACCTTC. The chain uses TRBV11-2 and TRBJ1-2, with 10 bases aligning to TRBD1. Unmatched junction bases numbered 3, after V lost 1 base and J lost 4 bases. The CDR3 sequence is 15 residues long. Germline CDR1 reads SGHAT; CDR2 reads FQNNGV. Combining the CDR3 with reference TRBV11-2 and TRBJ1-2 gives the whole variable domain EAGVAQSPRYKIIEKRQSVAFWCNPISGHATLYWYQQILGQGPKLLIQFQNNGVVDDSQLPKDRFSAERLKGVDSTLKIQPAKLEDSAVYLCASSLAGTGVYGYTFGSGTRLTVV.

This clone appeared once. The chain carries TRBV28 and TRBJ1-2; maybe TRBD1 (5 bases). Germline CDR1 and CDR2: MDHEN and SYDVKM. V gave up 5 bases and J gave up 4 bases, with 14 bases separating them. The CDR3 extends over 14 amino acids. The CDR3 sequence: CASSPSGTFYGYTF. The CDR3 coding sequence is TGTGCCAGCAGTCCTTCCGGGACGTTCTATGGCTACACCTTC.

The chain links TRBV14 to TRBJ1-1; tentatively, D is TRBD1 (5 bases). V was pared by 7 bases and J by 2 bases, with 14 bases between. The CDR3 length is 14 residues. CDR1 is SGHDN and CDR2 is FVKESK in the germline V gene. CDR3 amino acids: CASKRKGYNTEAFF. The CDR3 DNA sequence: TGTGCCAGCAAGAGAAAGGGGTACAACACTGAAGCTTTCTTT.

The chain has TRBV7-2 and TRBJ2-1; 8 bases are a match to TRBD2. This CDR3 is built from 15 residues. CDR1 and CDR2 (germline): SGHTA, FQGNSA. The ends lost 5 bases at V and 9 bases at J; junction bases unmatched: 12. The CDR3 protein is CASSPYSGGHSEQFF. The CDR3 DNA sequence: TGTGCCAGCAGCCCGTATTCGGGGGGGCACTCTGAGCAGTTCTTC.

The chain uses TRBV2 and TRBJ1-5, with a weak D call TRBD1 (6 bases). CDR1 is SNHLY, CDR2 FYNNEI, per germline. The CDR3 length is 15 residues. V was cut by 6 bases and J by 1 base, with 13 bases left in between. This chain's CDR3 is CASREWTVSNQPQHF. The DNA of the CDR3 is TGTGCCAGCAGGGAGTGGACAGTGAGCAATCAGCCCCAGCATTTT.

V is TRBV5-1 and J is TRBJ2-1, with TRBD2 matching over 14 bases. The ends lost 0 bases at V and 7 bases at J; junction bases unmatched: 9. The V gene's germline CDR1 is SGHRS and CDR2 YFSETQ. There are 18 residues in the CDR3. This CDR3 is CASSLGLAGGFLPNEQFF. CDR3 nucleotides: TGCGCCAGCAGCTTGGGACTAGCGGGAGGGTTCTTACCTAATGAGCAGTTCTTC.

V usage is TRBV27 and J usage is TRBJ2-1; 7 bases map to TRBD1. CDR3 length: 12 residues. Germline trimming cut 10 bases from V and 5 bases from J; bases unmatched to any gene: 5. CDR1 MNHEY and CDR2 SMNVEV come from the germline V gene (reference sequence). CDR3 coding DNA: TGTGCCACTCGGACAGGAAACAATGAGCAGTTCTTC. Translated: CATRTGNNEQFF.

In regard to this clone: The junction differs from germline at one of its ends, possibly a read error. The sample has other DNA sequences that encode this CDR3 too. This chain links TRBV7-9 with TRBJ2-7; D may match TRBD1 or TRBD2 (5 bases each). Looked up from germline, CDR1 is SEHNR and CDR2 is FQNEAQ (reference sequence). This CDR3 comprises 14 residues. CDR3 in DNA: TGCGCCAGCAGCTCCCGGGACGCGGCCTACGAGCAGTACTTC. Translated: CASSSRDAAYEQYF.

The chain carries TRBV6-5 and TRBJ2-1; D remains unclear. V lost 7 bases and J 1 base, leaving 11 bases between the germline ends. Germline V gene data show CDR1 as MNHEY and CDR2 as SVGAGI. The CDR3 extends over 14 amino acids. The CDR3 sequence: CASTSGFSYNEQFF. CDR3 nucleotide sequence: TGTGCCAGCACCTCAGGATTTTCCTACAATGAGCAGTTCTTC.

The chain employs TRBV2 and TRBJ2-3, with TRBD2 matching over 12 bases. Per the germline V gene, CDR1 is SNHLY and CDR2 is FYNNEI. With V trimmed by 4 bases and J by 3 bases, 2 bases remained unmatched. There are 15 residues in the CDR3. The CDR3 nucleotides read TGTGCCAGCAGTGGCGGACTAGCGGGAACAGATACGCAGTATTTT. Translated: CASSGGLAGTDTQYF.

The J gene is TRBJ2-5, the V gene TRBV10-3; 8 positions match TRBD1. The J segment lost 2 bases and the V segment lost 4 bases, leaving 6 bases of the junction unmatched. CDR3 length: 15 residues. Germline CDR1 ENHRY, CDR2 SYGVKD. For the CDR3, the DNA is TGTGCCATCAGTGCGGACAGGGCCCCACAAGAGACCCAGTACTTC. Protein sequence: CAISADRAPQETQYF.

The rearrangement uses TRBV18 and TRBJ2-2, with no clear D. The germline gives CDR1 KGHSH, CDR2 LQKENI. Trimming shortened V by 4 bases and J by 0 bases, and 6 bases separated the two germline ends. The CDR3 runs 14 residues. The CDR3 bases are TGTGCCAGCTCACGGACGGCGAACACCGGGGAGCTGTTTTTT. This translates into CASSRTANTGELFF.

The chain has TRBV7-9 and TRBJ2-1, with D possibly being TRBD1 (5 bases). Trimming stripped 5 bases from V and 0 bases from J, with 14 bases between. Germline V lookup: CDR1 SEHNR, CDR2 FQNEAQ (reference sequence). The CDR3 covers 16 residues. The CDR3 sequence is CASSPRAVSSYNEQFF. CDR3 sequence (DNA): TGTGCCAGCAGCCCCAGGGCAGTTAGCTCCTACAATGAGCAGTTCTTC.

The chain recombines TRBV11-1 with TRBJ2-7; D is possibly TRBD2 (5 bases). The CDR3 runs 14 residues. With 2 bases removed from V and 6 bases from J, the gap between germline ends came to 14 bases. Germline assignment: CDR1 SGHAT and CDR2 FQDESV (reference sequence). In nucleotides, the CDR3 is TGTGCCAGCAGCTTACCTTTACTAGGAGGCGAGCAGTACTTC. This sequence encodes CASSLPLLGGEQYF.

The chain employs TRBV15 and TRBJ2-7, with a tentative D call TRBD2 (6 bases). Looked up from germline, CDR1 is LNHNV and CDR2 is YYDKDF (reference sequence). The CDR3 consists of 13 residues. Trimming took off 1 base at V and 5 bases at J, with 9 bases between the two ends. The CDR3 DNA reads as TGTGCCACCAGCAGAGCTAGACTAGACGAGCAGTACTTC. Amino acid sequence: CATSRARLDEQYF.